This T cell receptor (beta chain) was sequenced during a study of blood T cell repertoires in COVID-19. Data came from immunoSEQ multiplex PCR; TCRdb stores just in-frame clones and leaves some out. The table records around 450,000 clones, roughly 87% of them present only once. V was clipped by 0 bases and J by 1 base, with 6 bases between them. The germline CDR1 and CDR2 sequences are MNHEY and SVGAGI. This CDR3 has 14 amino acids. This clone was detected only once. Recovery meant two consecutive negative NP/OP PCR tests, professional clearance, or resolved symptoms. The rearrangement joins TRBV6-5 to TRBJ1-1, with D hard to call. Sequencing was performed on PBMCs or T cells enriched from blood (not recorded which). This receptor was taken from a young woman who had recovered from COVID-19. The CDR3 protein is CASSYSEGNTEAFF. The DNA of the CDR3 is TGTGCCAGCAGTTACTCCGAGGGGAACACTGAAGCTTTCTTT.